The rows below give T cell receptor beta chains drawn from one sample of a study of blood T cell repertoires in COVID-19. Sequencing was performed with immunoSEQ multiplex PCR; in TCRdb, only in-frame clones are kept and a portion is missing. The sample lists 75,000 to 100,000 clones, around 87% occurring once. Sequenced input: peripheral blood. The origin of the receptors is a human donor in a cohort sampled during active COVID-19. The conserved cysteine and the conserved F or W are not part of the CDR3 here.

cdr3_aa: ASSLGPGYNSPLH
j_call: TRBJ1-6
v_call: TRBV5-1

cdr3_aa: ASSQARAGGSRYYEQY
j_call: TRBJ2-7
v_call: TRBV4-2

cdr3_aa: ASSFGGANQPQH
j_call: TRBJ1-5
v_call: TRBV27

cdr3_aa: ASSSLGRTRSFEQY
j_call: TRBJ2-7
v_call: TRBV11-2

cdr3_aa: ASSLAGPSHEQY
j_call: TRBJ2-7
v_call: TRBV5-1

cdr3_aa: ASSILGLHTGELF
j_call: TRBJ2-2
v_call: TRBV2

cdr3_aa: ASSLTGTGVGEQY
j_call: TRBJ2-7
v_call: TRBV7-3

cdr3_aa: ASSVGLAGNTGELF
j_call: TRBJ2-2
v_call: TRBV9

cdr3_aa: ASRKTGVRAGGYT
j_call: TRBJ1-2
v_call: TRBV25-1

cdr3_aa: ASSLVGLVSETQY
j_call: TRBJ2-5
v_call: TRBV7-2

cdr3_aa: ASSEALAVYRYEQY
j_call: TRBJ2-7
v_call: TRBV6-1

cdr3_aa: ASSQGDRGGGEKLF
j_call: TRBJ1-4
v_call: TRBV7-2

cdr3_aa: SVARSDYSDEQF
j_call: TRBJ2-1
v_call: TRBV29-1

cdr3_aa: ASSEDRVMNTEAF
j_call: TRBJ1-1
v_call: TRBV5-1

cdr3_aa: ASSLDSPVAGGPYNEQF
j_call: TRBJ2-1
v_call: TRBV7-8

cdr3_aa: ASSFWQGSKAF
j_call: TRBJ1-1
v_call: TRBV27

cdr3_aa: ASSQQGSYGYT
j_call: TRBJ1-2
v_call: TRBV19

cdr3_aa: ASSPTGIGGGYT
j_call: TRBJ1-2
v_call: TRBV4-3

cdr3_aa: ATSMGVGRDPRGYGYT
j_call: TRBJ1-2
v_call: TRBV15

cdr3_aa: ASSASGDSPLH
j_call: TRBJ1-6
v_call: TRBV19

cdr3_aa: ASSREGTQY
j_call: TRBJ2-5
v_call: TRBV5-1

cdr3_aa: ASSPIPGLAGWGYNEQF
j_call: TRBJ2-1
v_call: TRBV3-1/TRBV3-2

cdr3_aa: ASSPGDASPHGYT
j_call: TRBJ1-2
v_call: TRBV5-1

cdr3_aa: ASSGTSWDTQY
j_call: TRBJ2-3
v_call: TRBV11-2

cdr3_aa: ASSSGWNTEAF
j_call: TRBJ1-1
v_call: TRBV28

cdr3_aa: ASSLDSGLAGAPDTQY
j_call: TRBJ2-3
v_call: TRBV11-3

cdr3_aa: ASSPETGGVVTNEKLF
j_call: TRBJ1-4
v_call: TRBV27

cdr3_aa: AIRQSGMNTGELF
j_call: TRBJ2-2
v_call: TRBV10-3

cdr3_aa: AISEPEGEQY
j_call: TRBJ2-7
v_call: TRBV10-3

cdr3_aa: ASSLGTSGAEQF
j_call: TRBJ2-1
v_call: TRBV7-2

cdr3_aa: ASSAEQGHQPQH
j_call: TRBJ1-5
v_call: TRBV6-4

cdr3_aa: ASSSRDYGYT
j_call: TRBJ1-2
v_call: TRBV19

cdr3_aa: ASSVGTSSDTDTQY
j_call: TRBJ2-3
v_call: TRBV6-6

cdr3_aa: ASTKNPTVNYGYT
j_call: TRBJ1-2
v_call: TRBV27

cdr3_aa: ASSSVAGGVKTQY
j_call: TRBJ2-5
v_call: TRBV27

cdr3_aa: ASMVGQGTYGYT
j_call: TRBJ1-2
v_call: TRBV28

cdr3_aa: ASSSLQGVNEKLF
j_call: TRBJ1-4
v_call: TRBV9

cdr3_aa: ASSLREYQPQH
j_call: TRBJ1-5
v_call: TRBV7-9

cdr3_aa: ASSSPGGGRGPGETQY
j_call: TRBJ2-5
v_call: TRBV7-2

cdr3_aa: ACLGTEIYT
j_call: TRBJ1-2
v_call: TRBV6-5

cdr3_aa: ASSSAGFPMNTEAF
j_call: TRBJ1-1
v_call: TRBV27

cdr3_aa: ASSPDRGLQETQY
j_call: TRBJ2-5
v_call: TRBV7-3

cdr3_aa: ASSGQGVTAGELF
j_call: TRBJ2-2
v_call: TRBV2

cdr3_aa: ASSLVSGESNEQF
j_call: TRBJ2-1
v_call: TRBV5-1

cdr3_aa: ASSSSASYEQY
j_call: TRBJ2-7
v_call: TRBV7-8

cdr3_aa: ASKEIAYNSPLH
j_call: TRBJ1-6
v_call: TRBV25-1

cdr3_aa: ASSFPTRQTNQPQH
j_call: TRBJ1-5
v_call: TRBV7-2

cdr3_aa: ASSLGGGNTEAF
j_call: TRBJ1-1
v_call: TRBV11-3

cdr3_aa: ASSYSRTGIHEQY
j_call: TRBJ2-7
v_call: TRBV6-9

cdr3_aa: ASSRDSYGNTIY
j_call: TRBJ1-3
v_call: TRBV6-5